The rows below give T cell receptor beta chains drawn from one sample of a study of OX40 agonist ivuxolimab in advanced cancers. Clones were read by immunoSEQ multiplex PCR, and TCRdb kept only the in-frame ones, dropping some. The sample has some 64,000 clones; about 90% are singletons. Sequenced here: CD4+ or CD8+ T cells sorted from blood, sampled in a trial of the OX40 agonist ivuxolimab. These receptors were taken from an adult with an advanced solid tumor such as melanoma, head and neck, liver or kidney cancer. The CDR3 runs from the conserved cysteine through the conserved F or W. The D gene is left open where the match is weak. Rows give clone size only sometimes, using once, few, many, or a class for an expanded clone.

DNA: TGTGCCAGCAGCCCGTCGAAGAACAGGGGAAATCAGCCCCAGCATTTT
CDR3: CASSPSKNRGNQPQHF
D: TRBD1
V: TRBV5-6
J: TRBJ1-5
size: NA

DNA: TGTGCCAGCAGCTTCGTCCTAAATAATTCACCCCTCCACTTT
CDR3: CASSFVLNNSPLHF
D: NA
V: TRBV11-2
J: TRBJ1-6
size: NA

DNA: TGTGCCAGCAGGTCTGACAGGGGGAACCCAAATACGCAGTATTTT
CDR3: CASRSDRGNPNTQYF
D: NA
V: TRBV21-1
J: TRBJ2-3
size: NA

DNA: TGTGCCAGCAGCCTTGCCGCGGACCCGCGCCCCGGGGAGCTGTTTTTT
CDR3: CASSLAADPRPGELFF
D: NA
V: TRBV7-3
J: TRBJ2-2
size: NA

DNA: TGTGCCAGCAGCCACGTCTTGGCACAGGGTTTAGTAGGAGCAGGAAACACCATATATTTT
CDR3: CASSHVLAQGLVGAGNTIYF
D: NA
V: TRBV4-2
J: TRBJ1-3
size: NA

DNA: TGCGCCAGCAGCTTGGAATTAGCGGGGGGAAATGAGCAGTTCTTC
CDR3: CASSLELAGGNEQFF
D: TRBD2
V: TRBV5-1
J: TRBJ2-1
size: NA

DNA: TGTGCCAGCAGCTGGACTATTAGTAATGGGTATAGCAATCAGCCCCAGCATTTT
CDR3: CASSWTISNGYSNQPQHF
D: NA
V: TRBV5-5
J: TRBJ1-5
size: NA

DNA: TGCAGCGTTGGTTCGGGGGGCGGATTCGATGGCTACACCTTC
CDR3: CSVGSGGGFDGYTF
D: NA
V: TRBV29-1
J: TRBJ1-2
size: NA

DNA: TGCGCCAGCAGCTTGGATCCGGGGTCCCCCTACGAGCAGTACTTC
CDR3: CASSLDPGSPYEQYF
D: NA
V: TRBV5-1
J: TRBJ2-7
size: NA

DNA: TGTGCCAGCAGCGGCGGCAGGGGGAGGGTGAGCACAGATACGCAGTATTTT
CDR3: CASSGGRGRVSTDTQYF
D: NA
V: TRBV7-9
J: TRBJ2-3
size: NA

DNA: TGTGCCAGCAGCCAAGATATAGGGGCTTGGGGCTACACCTTC
CDR3: CASSQDIGAWGYTF
D: NA
V: TRBV4-2
J: TRBJ1-2
size: NA

DNA: TGTGCCAGCAGCGTCGGGACAGGAAAAGAGACCCAGTACTTC
CDR3: CASSVGTGKETQYF
D: TRBD1
V: TRBV9
J: TRBJ2-5
size: NA

DNA: TGTGCCAGTAGTCCGCGGGACTTGTGGACCTACGAGCAGTACTTC
CDR3: CASSPRDLWTYEQYF
D: NA
V: TRBV19
J: TRBJ2-7
size: NA

DNA: TGTGCCAGCAGTTGGTCGGGGACCCAGTACTTC
CDR3: CASSWSGTQYF
D: NA
V: TRBV6-5
J: TRBJ2-5
size: NA

DNA: TGTGCCAGCTCACCAAGTTCGGACAGGGCTAACTATGGCTACACCTTC
CDR3: CASSPSSDRANYGYTF
D: TRBD1
V: TRBV18
J: TRBJ1-2
size: NA

DNA: TGTGCCAGCAGTCCGGGACAGGGGGCAGATACGCAGTATTTT
CDR3: CASSPGQGADTQYF
D: TRBD1
V: TRBV6-4
J: TRBJ2-3
size: NA

DNA: TGTGCCAGCAGCCCCCGGGGGGGGCGCACAGATACGCAGTATTTT
CDR3: CASSPRGGRTDTQYF
D: TRBD2
V: TRBV6-1
J: TRBJ2-3
size: NA

DNA: TGTGCCAGCGGGGAAGTCGGAGGGACAGGGGGTGTCGTCTCGTACTTC
CDR3: CASGEVGGTGGVVSYF
D: TRBD1
V: TRBV6-1
J: TRBJ2-7
size: NA

DNA: TGTGCCAGCAGCGCAACCGGGACCGATGAAAAACTGTTTTTT
CDR3: CASSATGTDEKLFF
D: NA
V: TRBV7-8
J: TRBJ1-4
size: NA

DNA: TGTGCCAGCAGCCTCCAGGGGGCCACTGAAGCTTTCTTT
CDR3: CASSLQGATEAFF
D: TRBD1
V: TRBV7-3
J: TRBJ1-1
size: NA

DNA: TGCGCCAGCAGCTTGGGTGACCTCGGGGATAATTCACCCCTCCACTTT
CDR3: CASSLGDLGDNSPLHF
D: NA
V: TRBV5-1
J: TRBJ1-6
size: NA

DNA: TGTGCCAGCTCAACCGACAGGGTAAAGGGCGAGCAGTACTTC
CDR3: CASSTDRVKGEQYF
D: TRBD1
V: TRBV18
J: TRBJ2-7
size: NA

DNA: TGTGCCTGGGGGGGACGCTTTGGGAACTACGAGCAGTACTTC
CDR3: CAWGGRFGNYEQYF
D: NA
V: TRBV30
J: TRBJ2-7
size: once

DNA: TGCGCCAGCAGCCAATGGGACAGGGATTCACCCCTCCACTTT
CDR3: CASSQWDRDSPLHF
D: TRBD1
V: TRBV4-3
J: TRBJ1-6
size: NA

DNA: TGTGCCAGCAGCCAAGACAGGGTGCGGCGGGATGCCAAAAACATTCAGTACTTC
CDR3: CASSQDRVRRDAKNIQYF
D: NA
V: TRBV14
J: TRBJ2-4
size: NA

DNA: TGTGCCAGCAGCTCGGTCGGCGGAACCAACACCGGGGAGCTGTTTTTT
CDR3: CASSSVGGTNTGELFF
D: NA
V: TRBV5-4
J: TRBJ2-2
size: NA

DNA: TGTGCCAGCAGTCCCAGCGGGCGGAGAGATACGCAGTATTTT
CDR3: CASSPSGRRDTQYF
D: NA
V: TRBV6-4
J: TRBJ2-3
size: NA

DNA: TGTGCCAGCAGCCCAGTTGGCAGGGGCACCGGGGAGCTGTTTTTT
CDR3: CASSPVGRGTGELFF
D: NA
V: TRBV7-2
J: TRBJ2-2
size: NA

DNA: TGTGCCAGCAGTGAAGATTGGACAGGGAATGGCTACACCTTC
CDR3: CASSEDWTGNGYTF
D: TRBD1
V: TRBV6-1
J: TRBJ1-2
size: NA

DNA: TGTGCCAGCAGCGGAAACGACAGGGCGGGTGAAAAACTGTTTTTT
CDR3: CASSGNDRAGEKLFF
D: TRBD1
V: TRBV5-6
J: TRBJ1-4
size: NA

DNA: TGTGCCAGTAGTATCCCACCGGCTGGGGCCAACGTCCTGACTTTC
CDR3: CASSIPPAGANVLTF
D: NA
V: TRBV19
J: TRBJ2-6
size: NA

DNA: TGTGCCAGCAGTCCCCCGGGGGGGGATCAGTTCTTC
CDR3: CASSPPGGDQFF
D: TRBD2
V: TRBV6-8
J: TRBJ2-1
size: NA

DNA: TGTGCCAGCAGCCAAGGGGGCTGGCTAAGGGATACAGATACGCAGTATTTT
CDR3: CASSQGGWLRDTDTQYF
D: NA
V: TRBV14
J: TRBJ2-3
size: NA

DNA: TGCGCCAGCAGCCAGAGGACAGGGGGTTTTCTCTACAATGAGCAGTTCTTC
CDR3: CASSQRTGGFLYNEQFF
D: TRBD1
V: TRBV5-1
J: TRBJ2-1
size: NA

DNA: TGTGCCACCAGCAGAGATCTTGTACCAGGAGGAACTGGAAACACCATATATTTT
CDR3: CATSRDLVPGGTGNTIYF
D: NA
V: TRBV15
J: TRBJ1-3
size: NA

DNA: TGTGCCAGCAGCTTCTCCCGACAGGCAACTAATGAAAAACTGTTTTTT
CDR3: CASSFSRQATNEKLFF
D: NA
V: TRBV7-6
J: TRBJ1-4
size: once

DNA: TGTGCCAGCAGCCCTAGCCGACTCGGGGGAGATACGCAGTATTTT
CDR3: CASSPSRLGGDTQYF
D: NA
V: TRBV4-2
J: TRBJ2-3
size: NA